Following are 32 T cell receptor beta chains from one sample sequenced in a study of regulatory T cells in long-lasting Graves disease. Library construction for TCR beta used iRepertoire HTBI primers and Arm-PCR of CDR3 regions. Using its own MiXCR run on the multiplex PCR reads, TCRdb lists one record per CDR3 protein. The sample holds about 470,000 distinct CDR3 sequences, approximately 15% seen once. Documented time point: newly diagnosed GD, antithyroid drugs for less than 3 months. There was RNA extracted from PBMCs, and the TCR library was made from it. This sample also belongs to another study, concerning T cells in Graves' hyperthyroidism and ophthalmopathy.

This specimen consisted of peripheral blood mononuclear cells (PBMCs), obtained at new diagnosis, from a patient treated with antithyroid drugs. These TCRs come from a woman younger than 45 with Graves disease.

This clonotype was detected a few times. This rearrangement joins TRBV6-1 to TRBJ2-6; D is unresolved. The CDR3 is 15 residues long. Germline V gene lookup returns CDR1 MNHNS and CDR2 SASEGT. The V end was cut by 6 bases, the J end by 0 bases, with 9 bases between. For the CDR3, the DNA is TGTGCCAGCAGAACACCGAGCTCTGGGGCCAACGTCCTGACTTTC. Protein sequence: CASRTPSSGANVLTF.

Ten or more counts support this clonotype. The chain joins TRBV7-8 to TRBJ2-7; D possibly matches TRBD1 or TRBD2 (6 bases each). The CDR3 is made up of 15 amino acids. The V end lost 9 bases, the J end lost 4 bases, and 22 bases lay between the germline ends. The germline gives CDR1 SGHVS, CDR2 FQNEAQ. As DNA, the CDR3 is TGTGCCAGTCTCTTGTTAGGGCAGGGGACTTACGAGCAGTACTTC. It translates to CASLLLGQGTYEQYF.

This clonotype was recorded at least ten times. The rearrangement links TRBV6-1 to TRBJ2-3, with D tentatively TRBD1 (7 bases). CDR3 size: 16 residues. V gave up 6 bases and J gave up 1 base, with 17 bases separating them. Per germline, CDR1 MNHNS and CDR2 SASEGT. The CDR3 DNA reads TGTGCCAGCAGGTCACGGACAGGAGGGGGCACAGATACGCAGTATTTT. This encodes CASRSRTGGGTDTQYF.

This clonotype was seen a handful of times. The chain links TRBV18 to TRBJ2-7; D remains ambiguous. Trimming left V 6 bases short and J 2 bases short, with 14 bases between. The CDR3 is 14 amino acids. Germline V gives CDR1 KGHSH, CDR2 LQKENI. Here the CDR3 DNA reads TGTGCCAGCTCCCCTGGGCGGACCGCCTACGAGCAGTACTTC. As protein: CASSPGRTAYEQYF.

This clonotype was seen more than once but under ten times. V usage is TRBV15 and J usage is TRBJ2-1, with 12 bases identical to TRBD1. The CDR3 spans 18 residues. V lost 5 bases, J lost 5 bases, and 13 bases stayed unmatched. Germline V gene data show CDR1 as LNHNV and CDR2 as YYDKDF (reference sequence). CDR3 in amino acids: CATSRPRDRGRGDNEQFF. The CDR3 coding sequence is TGTGCCACCAGCCGACCCCGGGACAGGGGGCGAGGGGACAATGAGCAGTTCTTC.

The chain is built from TRBV9 and TRBJ2-1; the match to TRBD2 covers 9 bases. CDR3 length: 14 amino acids. V trimming: 2 bases; J trimming: 12 bases; junction bases outside the gene matches: 9. Germline values: CDR1 SGDLS, CDR2 YYNGEE. CDR3 bases: TGTGCCAGCAGCGTGTCGGGGGCGGGAGGGGCGCAGTTCTTC. Amino acid sequence: CASSVSGAGGAQFF. The full variable domain, completed using reference TRBV9 and TRBJ2-1, is DSGVTQTPKHLITATGQRVTLRCSPRSGDLSVYWYQQSLDQGLQFLIQYYNGEERAKGNILERFSAQQFPDLHSELNLSSLELGDSALYFCASSVSGAGGAQFFGPGTRLTVL.

This clonotype has a count of ten or more. The rearrangement links TRBV6-2 or TRBV6-3 to TRBJ1-4; D remains unclear. CDR3 length: 19 amino acids. Looked up from germline, CDR1 is MNHEY and CDR2 is SVGEGT. V was clipped by 5 bases and J by 6 bases, with 28 bases between them. Here the CDR3 DNA reads TGTGCCAGCAGTGAGGGTACGGACGGCTGGGGAGGATTGGATGAAAAACTGTTTTTT. It specifies CASSEGTDGWGGLDEKLFF.

The table lists this clonotype with a few counts. CDR3 coding DNA: TGCGCCAGCACTCCGGGACAGGGTTTTGGCTACACCTTC. Translated: CASTPGQGFGYTF. The gene calls are TRBV10-2 and TRBJ1-2; 9 nucleotides match TRBD1. CDR3 length equals 13 residues. Germline CDR1 reads WSHSY; CDR2 reads SAAADI. V was clipped by 7 bases and J by 7 bases; unmatched bases: 7.

This clonotype appeared many times. The chain uses TRBV2 and TRBJ1-3; the D gene is possibly TRBD1 (6 bases). Per the germline V gene, CDR1 is SNHLY and CDR2 is FYNNEI. The V end was cut by 9 bases, the J end by 4 bases, with 25 bases between. This CDR3 has 17 residues. CDR3 loop: CARTNGTGFLGGNTIYF. In DNA form, the CDR3 reads TGTGCCAGGACTAACGGCACAGGGTTCCTCGGAGGAAACACCATATATTTT.

This clonotype was seen a handful of times. This sequence joins TRBV7-2 and TRBJ2-1; D gene uncertain. Germline V gene data show CDR1 as SGHTA and CDR2 as FQGNSA. The CDR3 is 15 amino acids. V was pared by 1 base and J by 10 bases, with 17 bases between. The CDR3 bases are TGTGCCAGCAGCTTAGAGGAGATGGCTCGGCGGGAGCAGTTCTTC. This sequence encodes CASSLEEMARREQFF.

Ten or more counts support this clonotype. V usage is TRBV28 and J usage is TRBJ1-3; D is undetermined. Germline CDR1 and CDR2: MDHEN and SYDVKM. V was trimmed by 6 bases and J by 2 bases, leaving 11 bases between them. The CDR3 length is 14 residues. CDR3 coding DNA: TGTGCCAGCAGCCCTATCCCGCCTGGAAACACCATATATTTT. Its translation is CASSPIPPGNTIYF.

The sample holds many counts of this clonotype. The chain carries TRBV6-1 and TRBJ2-7; 9 bases are shared with TRBD1. The CDR3 runs to 14 residues. From germline, CDR1 is MNHNS and CDR2 SASEGT. The ends lost 6 bases at V and 3 bases at J; junction bases unmatched: 6. CDR3 DNA sequence: TGTGCCAGCAGGAAGACAGGGGGAATCTACGAGCAGTACTTC. As protein: CASRKTGGIYEQYF.

In this sample, this clonotype turned up many times. CDR3 DNA sequence: TGTGCCATCAATCTTAGCGGGAGGCACAATGAGCAGTTCTTC. It yields the protein CAINLSGRHNEQFF. V gene TRBV10-3 combines with J gene TRBJ2-1; 10 bases align to TRBD2. This CDR3 spans 14 amino acids. The trim removed 7 bases at V and 5 bases at J, leaving 5 bases unmatched. CDR1 and CDR2 (germline): ENHRY, SYGVKD.

This clonotype showed up many times. The V call is TRBV7-9, the J call TRBJ2-3, with D tentatively TRBD2 (5 bases). Germline CDR1 and CDR2: SEHNR and FQNEAQ (reference sequence). This CDR3 spans 14 amino acids. Trimming removed 4 bases at V and 3 bases at J, with 11 bases between. CDR3 sequence: CASSWRGLTDTQYF. The CDR3 bases are TGTGCCAGCAGCTGGAGAGGGTTAACAGATACGCAGTATTTT.

This clonotype was seen many times. J is TRBJ1-1 and V is TRBV10-3; D is undetermined. Germline CDR1 is ENHRY and CDR2 is SYGVKD. Trimming cost V 8 bases and J 1 base, with 8 bases left between them. This CDR3 contains 12 residues. The CDR3 DNA reads as TGTGCCATCCGAATATCGAACACTGAAGCTTTCTTT. Translated, it gives CAIRISNTEAFF.

In its sample, this clonotype was seen a few times. The V call is TRBV5-6, the J call TRBJ2-3, with unresolved D. The J call is doubtful: the DNA matches TRBJ2-5 better. CDR1 and CDR2 (germline): SGHDT, YYEEEE. This CDR3 comprises 14 residues. Here the CDR3 DNA reads TGTGCCAGCAGCTTAAAACCACCCCGGGAGACCCAGTACTTC. Translating it yields CASSLKPPRETQYF.

Concerning this clonotype: The germline gene is not matched at one end of the junction; a read error may be the cause. The genes are TRBV6-1 and TRBJ2-1, with 7 bases that match TRBD1. Judging by the DNA end, TRBJ2-5 fits better; the J call may be wrong. Germline CDR1 reads MNHNS; CDR2 reads SASEGT. CDR3 length: 13 amino acids. The CDR3 spells CASSGQGEEAQYF. The CDR3 coding sequence is TGTGCCAGCAGTGGACAGGGAGAAGAGGCCCAGTACTTC.

This clonotype was seen many times. The chain employs TRBV18 and TRBJ2-3, with D unresolved. Trimming took 3 bases from V and 0 from J, leaving 13 bases between them. The germline V gene encodes CDR1 KGHSH and CDR2 LQKENI. CDR3 size: 16 residues. The CDR3 coding sequence is TGTGCCAGCTCACCGGAATTTCGGAAAAGCACAGATACGCAGTATTTT. Its translation: CASSPEFRKSTDTQYF.

This clonotype was counted many times. The chain recombines TRBV5-1 with TRBJ1-1, with D unresolved. The CDR3 is 13 amino acids. V lost 5 bases and J 2 bases, leaving 10 bases between the germline ends. Per germline, CDR1 SGHRS and CDR2 YFSETQ. Here the CDR3 reads CASRSQENTEAFF. DNA of the CDR3: TGCGCCAGCAGATCTCAGGAAAACACTGAAGCTTTCTTT.

The chain has TRBV7-9 and TRBJ2-7; 11 nucleotides match TRBD2. The CDR3 extends over 18 amino acids. Germline V CDR1 and CDR2: SEHNR, FQNEAQ (reference sequence). J lost 4 bases, V lost 0 bases, and 11 bases had no gene match. CDR3 protein: CASSLATLTSGSWYEQYF. The CDR3 region has the DNA TGTGCCAGCAGCTTAGCCACCCTCACTAGCGGGAGCTGGTACGAGCAGTACTTC.

This chain uses TRBV14 with TRBJ2-5, with no clear D. The CDR3 contains 11 residues. Germline loops: CDR1 SGHDN, CDR2 FVKESK. The V and J ends lost 8 bases and 1 base respectively, with 5 bases between them. DNA of the CDR3: TGTGCCAGCGGAATCCAAGAGACCCAGTACTTC. Amino acids: CASGIQETQYF. Drawing the rest from reference TRBV14 and TRBJ2-5, the complete variable domain is EAGVTQFPSHSVIEKGQTVTLRCDPISGHDNLYWYRRVMGKEIKFLLHFVKESKQDESGMPNNRFLAERTGGTYSTLKVQPAELEDSGVYFCASGIQETQYFGPGTRLLVL.

Turning to this clonotype: This may stem from a read error, because a much larger clone lies one nucleotide away. The rearrangement links TRBV20-1 to TRBJ2-7, with D maybe TRBD2 (6 bases). Germline CDR1 reads DFQATT; CDR2 reads SNEGSKA (reference sequence). This CDR3 spans 17 amino acids. V dropped 0 bases and J dropped 0 bases, with 18 bases sitting between them. The CDR3 reads CSARDDSGREVSYEQYF. In nucleotides, the CDR3 is TGCAGTGCTAGAGATGATTCGGGGCGGGAAGTCTCCTACGAGCAGTACTTC.

This clonotype was detected ten times or more. This chain joins TRBV11-3 and TRBJ2-3; possible D gene TRBD2, 7 bases. The CDR3 is 14 amino acids. The V end lost 5 bases, the J end lost 6 bases, and 15 bases lay between the germline ends. Germline V lookup: CDR1 SGHNT, CDR2 YENEEA. The CDR3 loop is CASSPRTRGDTQYF. In nucleotides, the CDR3 is TGTGCCAGCAGCCCCCGGACTAGGGGGGATACGCAGTATTTT.

This clonotype appeared a few times. This chain connects TRBV5-4 to TRBJ2-1; D possibly corresponds to TRBD1 (5 bases). The CDR3 consists of 15 residues. Germline loops: CDR1 SGHNT, CDR2 YYREEE (reference sequence). Trimming removed 4 bases at V and 5 bases at J, with 16 bases between. This chain's CDR3 is CASSPVGMDNNEQFF. The DNA of the CDR3 is TGTGCCAGCAGCCCCGTAGGCATGGACAACAATGAGCAGTTCTTC.

In its sample, this clonotype was seen many times. The chain joins TRBV5-6 to TRBJ2-1; 9 nucleotides align to TRBD1. This CDR3 contains 16 residues. Per germline, CDR1 SGHDT and CDR2 YYEEEE. J was trimmed by 6 bases and V by 3 bases; bases with no gene match: 10. The CDR3 coding sequence is TGTGCCAGCAGCTGGACTGGGACAGGGAGGGTCAATGAGCAGTTCTTC. Protein: CASSWTGTGRVNEQFF.

The CDR3 DNA sequence: TGTGCCAGCAGCTTAGAGGGACAGGGGGCAGATACGCAGTATTTT. This translates into CASSLEGQGADTQYF. The chain employs TRBV7-6 and TRBJ2-3; TRBD1 matches 11 bases. Unmatched junction bases numbered 1, after V lost 1 base and J lost 4 bases. CDR1 is SGHVS, CDR2 FNYEAQ, per germline. The CDR3 length is 15 residues.

Concerning this clonotype: The junction differs from germline at one of its ends, possibly a read error. The genes are TRBV20-1 and TRBJ1-1; no clear D gene. The CDR3 consists of 15 residues. Germline-derived CDR1 and CDR2 are DFQATT and SNEGSKA (reference sequence). CDR3 amino acids: CSARESSGMNTGAFF. CDR3 bases: TGCAGTGCTAGAGAGAGTTCAGGTATGAACACTGGAGCTTTCTTT.

The V and J genes are TRBV19 and TRBJ1-1; D not certain. V lost 5 bases and J lost 3, with 10 bases in between. The germline V gene has CDR1 LNHDA and CDR2 SQIVND (reference sequence). This CDR3 is 13 amino acids long. Written as DNA, the CDR3 is TGTGCCAGTAGTCCCTGGACGGACACTGAAGCTTTCTTT. It codes for CASSPWTDTEAFF.

This clonotype was observed many times. This rearrangement joins TRBV5-1 to TRBJ2-7; D is unresolved. The CDR3 is 15 residues long. Trimming shortened V by 4 bases and J by 2 bases, and 16 bases separated the two germline ends. Germline CDR1 is SGHRS and CDR2 is YFSETQ. The CDR3 DNA reads as TGCGCCAGCAGCCTCTACCCGGACCCAGCCTACGAGCAGTACTTC. Amino acids: CASSLYPDPAYEQYF.

This clonotype was detected many times. The chain combines TRBV18 with TRBJ1-1; 7 bases are shared with TRBD1. Germline CDR1 KGHSH, CDR2 LQKENI. V trimming: 2 bases; J trimming: 6 bases; junction bases outside the gene matches: 12. This CDR3 has 16 amino acids. CDR3 coding DNA: TGTGCCAGCTCACCATTTGACAGGGCTTCCGGCGCTGAAGCTTTCTTT. Translating gives CASSPFDRASGAEAFF.

This clonotype has just a few counts. This chain links TRBV19 with TRBJ1-2; D is possibly TRBD1 (6 bases). The germline CDR1 and CDR2 sequences are LNHDA and SQIVND (reference sequence). CDR3 size: 15 residues. Trimming left V 3 bases short and J 4 bases short, with 15 bases between. The DNA for the CDR3 is TGTGCCAGTAGTATTGGACAGCACGGGACCTATGGCTACACCTTC. Protein product: CASSIGQHGTYGYTF.

J is TRBJ1-3 and V is TRBV12-3 or TRBV12-4, with D hard to call. V lost 8 bases and J lost 5, with 10 bases in between. The CDR3 is 12 residues long. The CDR3 sequence is CASQEGRNTIYF. The CDR3 DNA follows: TGTGCCAGCCAGGAGGGTAGAAACACCATATATTTT.